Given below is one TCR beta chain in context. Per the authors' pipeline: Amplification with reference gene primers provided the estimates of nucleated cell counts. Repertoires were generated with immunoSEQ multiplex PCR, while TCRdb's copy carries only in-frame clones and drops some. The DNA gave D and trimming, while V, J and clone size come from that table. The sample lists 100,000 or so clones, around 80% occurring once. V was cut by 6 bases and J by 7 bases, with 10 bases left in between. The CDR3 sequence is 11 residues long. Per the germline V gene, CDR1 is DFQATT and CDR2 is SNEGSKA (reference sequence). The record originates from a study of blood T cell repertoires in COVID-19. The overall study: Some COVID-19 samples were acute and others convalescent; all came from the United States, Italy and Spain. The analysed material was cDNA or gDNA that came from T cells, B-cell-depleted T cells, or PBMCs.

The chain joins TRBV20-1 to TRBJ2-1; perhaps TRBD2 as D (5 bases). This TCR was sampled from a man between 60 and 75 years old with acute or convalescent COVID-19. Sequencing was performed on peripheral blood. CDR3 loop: CSASKRNEQFF. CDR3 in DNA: TGCAGTGCCTCCAAGCGGAATGAGCAGTTCTTC.